The 22 T cell receptor beta chains given below trace back to one sample, sequenced in a study of shared clonotypes between healthy human individuals. TCRdb keeps only in-frame clones here, not all; method: immunoSEQ multiplex PCR. The sample holds over a million clones, more than 95% seen once. The specimen sequenced was naive CD4+ T cells sorted from blood. The subset denotes: CD45RA+ positively selected. The receptors stem from a man aged 25-45 years in good health.

This chain joins TRBV6-6 and TRBJ2-7; no definite D call. Per the germline V gene, CDR1 is MNHNY and CDR2 is SVGAGI (reference sequence). Trimming shortened V by 6 bases and J by 4 bases, and 16 bases separated the two germline ends. The CDR3 runs 14 residues. The CDR3 is CASRPSGSQYEQYF. In DNA, the CDR3 is TGTGCCAGCAGGCCGAGTGGCAGTCAATACGAGCAGTACTTC.

This clone was found once. Within the sample, other DNA sequences also encode this same CDR3. The genes are TRBV10-1 and TRBJ2-7; 12 bases line up with TRBD2. This CDR3 contains 14 residues. J was trimmed by 4 bases and V by 2 bases; bases with no gene match: 0. The germline V gene encodes CDR1 WNHNN and CDR2 SYGVQD (reference sequence). In DNA form, the CDR3 reads TGCGCCAGCAGTGAGGGACTAGCGGGATACGAGCAGTACTTC. Its protein is CASSEGLAGYEQYF.

The J gene is TRBJ2-4, the V gene TRBV6-5; D perhaps matches TRBD1 (6 bases). The V end was cut by 0 bases, the J end by 2 bases, with 11 bases between. The CDR3 length is 16 residues. Germline CDR1 reads MNHEY; CDR2 reads SVGAGI. Here the CDR3 reads CASSYSPGVPKNIQYF. DNA of the CDR3: TGTGCCAGCAGTTACTCCCCAGGGGTGCCCAAAAACATTCAGTACTTC.

On this clone: This same CDR3 is encoded by further DNA sequences in the sample. The rearrangement uses TRBV18 and TRBJ1-5, with 8 positions matching TRBD1. J gave up 2 bases and V 6 bases, and 3 bases lay outside the gene matches. CDR1 and CDR2 from the germline V gene are KGHSH and LQKENI. This CDR3 comprises 14 residues. The CDR3 here is CASSPDRGNQPQHF. In nucleotides, the CDR3 is TGTGCCAGCTCTCCGGACAGGGGCAATCAGCCCCAGCATTTT.

The rearrangement joins TRBV14 to TRBJ2-1; tentatively, D is TRBD1 or TRBD2 (5 bases each). Germline-derived CDR1 and CDR2 are SGHDN and FVKESK. V lost 4 bases to trimming and J lost 7 bases, with 26 bases between them. The CDR3 spans 18 residues. The CDR3 DNA reads TGTGCCAGCAGCCGAACCTGGGGGTCCGCCGAGCACGTGAATGAGCAGTTCTTC. Encoded protein: CASSRTWGSAEHVNEQFF.

The chain joins TRBV7-2 to TRBJ2-3; 12 bases agree with TRBD2. Germline CDR1 reads SGHTA; CDR2 reads FQGNSA. The CDR3 extends over 18 amino acids. V dropped 4 bases and J dropped 6; count of bases not matched to a gene: 14. The CDR3 nucleotides read TGTGCCAGCAGCTACGGACTAGCGGGACGGTCGAGTTGGGATACGCAGTATTTT. Encoded protein: CASSYGLAGRSSWDTQYF.

This clone was observed a few times. The chain couples TRBV7-9 to TRBJ2-1; D remains unclear. Germline values: CDR1 SEHNR, CDR2 FQNEAQ (reference sequence). CDR3 length equals 17 residues. Trimming stripped 1 base from V and 0 bases from J, with 13 bases between. The chain's CDR3 is CASSLDPWRSSYNEQFF. The CDR3 nucleotides are TGTGCCAGCAGCTTAGACCCCTGGCGGAGCTCCTACAATGAGCAGTTCTTC. Filled out from reference TRBV7-9 and TRBJ2-1, the complete variable domain reads DTGVSQNPRHKITKRGQNVTFRCDPISEHNRLYWYRQTLGQGPEFLTYFQNEAQLEKSRLLSDRFSAERPKGSFSTLEIQRTEQGDSAMYLCASSLDPWRSSYNEQFFGPGTRLTVL.

The chain employs TRBV27 and TRBJ2-7; weak D call: TRBD1 (6 bases). The V and J ends lost 6 bases and 1 base respectively, with 16 bases between them. Germline V gives CDR1 MNHEY, CDR2 SMNVEV (reference sequence). The CDR3 spans 15 residues. CDR3 amino acids: CASSRYAGTSYEQYF. CDR3 coding DNA: TGTGCCAGCAGCCGTTACGCCGGGACATCCTACGAGCAGTACTTC.

This clone appeared once. V and J are TRBV5-5 and TRBJ2-3; 10 bases map to TRBD2. Germline assignment: CDR1 SGHKS and CDR2 YYEKEE (reference sequence). This CDR3 region has 19 residues. The V segment lost 0 bases and the J segment 2 bases; nucleotides outside the gene matches: 12. Here the CDR3 DNA reads TGTGCCAGCAGCTTGGGACCGTGGGCTAGCGGGAGCCTCACAGATACGCAGTATTTT. This gives the protein CASSLGPWASGSLTDTQYF.

V gene TRBV18 combines with J gene TRBJ2-7; 7 bases are shared with TRBD2. The V and J ends lost 6 bases and 3 bases, in that order; junction bases with no gene match: 8. CDR1 and CDR2 from the germline V gene are KGHSH and LQKENI. This CDR3 has 14 residues. Here the CDR3 reads CASSLGSGVYEQYF. The CDR3 bases are TGTGCCAGCTCCCTTGGAAGCGGGGTCTACGAGCAGTACTTC.

V gene TRBV5-1 combines with J gene TRBJ2-3; TRBD1 agrees at 9 bases. Germline CDR1 SGHRS, CDR2 YFSETQ. After removal of 7 bases from V and 4 bases from J, the junction contained 13 bases not matched to a gene. The CDR3 is 16 amino acids. CDR3 amino acids: CASDSGTGSNPDTQYF. The CDR3 DNA is TGCGCCAGCGACTCCGGGACAGGGTCGAATCCAGATACGCAGTATTTT.

DNA for the CDR3: TGTGCCAGCAGCGTAGTAGGTCAGCCTAATGAAAAACTGTTTTTT. This codes for CASSVVGQPNEKLFF. This chain connects TRBV9 to TRBJ1-4; D not certain. V was trimmed by 0 bases and J by 3 bases, leaving 9 bases between them. Germline CDR1 reads SGDLS; CDR2 reads YYNGEE. The CDR3 contains 15 residues.

The chain combines TRBV29-1 with TRBJ2-1; 10 bases match TRBD1. Germline V lookup: CDR1 SQVTM, CDR2 ANQGSEA. Losses at the gene ends were 7 bases for V and 6 bases for J; bases not matched to a gene: 6. The CDR3 spans 13 residues. CDR3 sequence reads: CSGTGTGANEQFF. The CDR3 nucleotides are TGCAGCGGGACCGGGACAGGGGCCAATGAGCAGTTCTTC.

The V and J genes are TRBV28 and TRBJ1-2, with D unresolved. The germline V and J ends were trimmed by 6 bases and 7 bases, with 18 bases remaining between them. This CDR3 contains 14 residues. In germline, CDR1 is MDHEN, CDR2 SYDVKM. The DNA of the CDR3 is TGTGCCAGCAGCTCCCCCCCGTACGCGAGTGGCTACACCTTC. This sequence encodes CASSSPPYASGYTF.

V and J are TRBV5-5 and TRBJ1-1; TRBD1 aligns across 7 bases. Germline CDR1 is SGHKS and CDR2 is YYEKEE (reference sequence). Trimming at V came to 3 bases and at J to 1 base, leaving 6 bases not matched to a gene. The CDR3 extends over 15 amino acids. The CDR3 spells CASSWGTARNTEAFF. The CDR3 nucleotides read TGTGCCAGCAGCTGGGGGACAGCCAGGAACACTGAAGCTTTCTTT.

The chain links TRBV2 to TRBJ1-2; D possibly corresponds to TRBD1 (5 bases). The CDR3 has 14 amino acids. Per germline, CDR1 SNHLY and CDR2 FYNNEI. V was cut by 3 bases and J by 7 bases, with 15 bases left in between. The DNA for the CDR3 is TGTGCCAGCAGTGACCCCGGGGACGGCTTTGGCTACACCTTC. Translation: CASSDPGDGFGYTF.

The J gene is TRBJ2-7, the V gene TRBV6-5; D gene uncertain. The CDR3 is 14 amino acids. CDR1 MNHEY and CDR2 SVGAGI come from the germline V gene. The V end lost 6 bases, the J end lost 7 bases, and 19 bases lay between the germline ends. The CDR3 sequence is CASRLKTSLREQYF. The DNA of the CDR3 is TGTGCCAGCAGACTAAAAACAAGCCTTCGAGAGCAGTACTTC.

A remark on this clone: The conserved closing phenylalanine or tryptophan is absent in this CDR3, likely reflecting a read error. The chain is built from TRBV6-1 and TRBJ2-7, with D possibly matching TRBD1 (5 bases). The CDR3 extends over 18 amino acids. Germline V gene lookup returns CDR1 MNHNS and CDR2 SASEGT. V was cut by 1 base and J by 2 bases, with 21 bases left in between. The CDR3 coding sequence is TGTGCCAGCAGTGAAGGGAGCTGGACACTCGAAATCGCCTACGAGCAGTACCCC. This codes for CASSEGSWTLEIAYEQYP.

The chain combines TRBV28 with TRBJ1-5, with a tentative D call TRBD1 (5 bases). This CDR3 is 15 amino acids long. V shed 1 base and J shed 7 bases, with 14 bases lying between them. Germline lookup yields CDR1 MDHEN and CDR2 SYDVKM. The CDR3 region is CASSLLGELGQPQHF. In DNA form, the CDR3 reads TGTGCCAGCAGTTTATTGGGGGAATTGGGGCAGCCCCAGCATTTT.

V and J are TRBV27 and TRBJ2-3, with 7 bases matching TRBD2. After removal of 3 bases from V and 2 bases from J, the junction contained 2 bases not matched to a gene. Per the germline V gene, CDR1 is MNHEY and CDR2 is SMNVEV (reference sequence). The CDR3 extends over 14 amino acids. In DNA, the CDR3 is TGTGCCAGCAGTTTTGGGGACTACACAGATACGCAGTATTTT. This sequence encodes CASSFGDYTDTQYF.

The chain uses TRBV12-5 and TRBJ2-1; D is possibly TRBD1 or TRBD2 (5 bases each). The CDR3 contains 12 residues. V lost 9 bases and J lost 7, with 13 bases in between. Germline V gives CDR1 LGHNT, CDR2 FRNRAP. In DNA, the CDR3 is TGTGCTAGCGGGACCCCCGGGAATGAGCAGTTCTTC. Protein product: CASGTPGNEQFF.

The J gene is TRBJ1-2, the V gene TRBV2; D is possibly TRBD1 (6 bases). The CDR3 covers 13 residues. The germline V gene encodes CDR1 SNHLY and CDR2 FYNNEI. Trimming stripped 8 bases from V and 6 bases from J, with 16 bases between. The CDR3 loop reads CASGMRTAHGYTF. The CDR3 bases are TGTGCCAGCGGCATGAGGACAGCGCATGGCTACACCTTC.